Listed below are T cell receptor beta chains from one sample, sequenced in a study of Graves' ophthalmopathy and Graves' hyperthyroidism. TCRdb re-called the multiplex PCR reads through MiXCR, storing one row per CDR3 protein. The data contain about 1.1 million distinct CDR3 sequences, 35% to 40% of them singletons. Sequencing used peripheral blood or thyroid tissue (not recorded which). These receptors all come from an adult man with Graves' hyperthyroidism. Both conserved end residues are part of each CDR3. A D gene is named only where the DNA matches it firmly. Rows give clone size only sometimes, using once, few, many, or a class for an expanded clone.

TRBD1	few	TRBV7-8	TRBJ2-7	CASSQGGLGEQYF	TGTGCCAGCAGCCAAGGGGGCCTTGGTGAGCAGTACTTC
.	many	TRBV20-1	TRBJ2-5	CSASFAQETQYF	TGCAGTGCTAGCTTTGCACAAGAGACCCAGTACTTC
.	.	TRBV2	TRBJ1-2	CASSFSLAPTVYGYTF	TGTGCCAGCAGTTTTTCCCTAGCTCCGACAGTATATGGCTACACCTTC
.	.	TRBV7-2	TRBJ1-5	CASSSDGFQNQPQHF	TGTGCCAGCAGCAGTGACGGGTTCCAAAATCAGCCCCAGCATTTT
.	many	TRBV5-1	TRBJ2-2	CASSFQGITGELFF	TGCGCCAGCAGCTTCCAGGGGATCACCGGGGAGCTGTTTTTT
.	.	TRBV29-1	TRBJ2-5	CSVRGMEGSAEYF	TGCAGCGTACGGGGCATGGAGGGGTCGGCCGAGTACTTC
.	.	TRBV6-6	TRBJ2-5	CASGAGHIQETQYF	TGTGCCAGCGGAGCGGGACACATACAAGAGACCCAGTACTTC
.	few	TRBV7-2	TRBJ2-3	CASSPLVPTDTQYF	TGTGCCAGCAGCCCGTTAGTCCCCACAGATACGCAGTATTTT
TRBD1	few	TRBV6-6	TRBJ2-2	CASRPGQGTSNTGELFF	TGTGCCAGCAGGCCGGGACAGGGGACTTCGAACACCGGGGAGCTGTTTTTT
.	.	TRBV15	TRBJ1-4	CATSRDFGLDSGKLFF	TGTGCCACCAGCAGAGATTTCGGGTTAGACTCTGGAAAACTGTTTTTT
TRBD1	.	TRBV20-1	TRBJ1-1	CSASEGGRGATEAFF	TGCAGTGCCTCAGAGGGAGGCAGGGGGGCCACTGAAGCTTTCTTT
.	many	TRBV12-3/TRBV12-4	TRBJ1-2	CASREGGTTYGYTF	TGTGCCAGCAGGGAAGGGGGGACCACCTATGGCTACACCTTC
TRBD1	few	TRBV7-9	TRBJ2-5	CASSEWDRPFF	TGTGCCAGCAGTGAATGGGACAGGCCGTTCTTC
.	.	TRBV6-5	TRBJ1-3	CASSEWDRGNTIYF	TGTGCCAGCAGCGAATGGGACCGTGGAAACACCATATATTTT
.	.	TRBV24-1	TRBJ2-1	CATQTGKGYNEQFF	TGTGCCACGCAAACGGGAAAGGGCTACAATGAGCAGTTCTTC
.	.	TRBV7-6	TRBJ2-5	CASSLYQGVQETQYF	TGTGCCAGCAGCTTATATCAGGGCGTCCAAGAGACCCAGTACTTC
TRBD2	few	TRBV6-6	TRBJ2-7	CASSLGLAASSSYEQYF	TGTGCCAGCAGCTTGGGACTAGCGGCTTCAAGCTCCTACGAGCAGTACTTC
.	.	TRBV7-3	TRBJ2-1	CASSSRLPQFHNEQFF	TGTGCCAGCAGCTCACGACTCCCTCAATTCCACAATGAGCAGTTCTTC
TRBD1	many	TRBV25-1	TRBJ1-1	CASTTGAMNTEAFF	TGTGCCAGCACGACAGGGGCCATGAACACTGAAGCTTTCTTT
.	many	TRBV9	TRBJ2-5	CASSVVRVLGKETQYF	TGTGCCAGCAGCGTAGTCCGGGTCCTTGGGAAAGAGACCCAGTACTTC
.	.	TRBV9	TRBJ2-3	CASRAPPPSDTQYF	TGTGCCAGCAGGGCCCCCCCTCCTTCGGATACGCAGTATTTT
TRBD1	many	TRBV12-3/TRBV12-4	TRBJ1-5	CASSHPTGAHWPQHF	TGTGCCAGCAGTCACCCGACAGGGGCCCATTGGCCCCAGCATTTT
.	many	TRBV9	TRBJ1-5	CASSEGEEARQPQHF	TGTGCCAGCAGCGAGGGGGAGGAGGCGAGGCAGCCCCAGCATTTT
.	few	TRBV6-2/TRBV6-3	TRBJ2-6	CASSTPRGTGANVLTF	TGTGCCAGCAGTACCCCGAGGGGGACTGGGGCCAACGTCCTGACTTTC
TRBD2	few	TRBV6-6	TRBJ2-5	CASRVSGGAGETQYF	TGTGCCAGCAGAGTTAGCGGGGGGGCCGGGGAGACCCAGTACTTC
.	.	TRBV6-5	TRBJ2-7	CASSLFGLASYEQYF	TGTGCCAGCAGTTTATTCGGGTTAGCATCCTACGAGCAGTACTTC
.	.	TRBV6-6	TRBJ2-7	CASSVQGQQYF	TGTGCCAGCAGTGTTCAGGGACAGCAGTACTTC
TRBD2	.	TRBV12-3/TRBV12-4	TRBJ2-6	CASFKRGGLGANVLTF	TGTGCCAGCTTCAAACGGGGGGGCCTTGGGGCCAACGTCCTGACTTTC
TRBD1	.	TRBV6-5	TRBJ2-7	CASSEAFTGVYEQYF	TGTGCCAGCAGTGAAGCTTTCACAGGGGTCTACGAGCAGTACTTC
.	.	TRBV29-1	TRBJ2-5	CSVEVSGTQYF	TGCAGCGTTGAAGTTAGCGGTACCCAGTACTTC
.	.	TRBV7-2	TRBJ2-7	CASSPRGSYGQYF	TGTGCCAGCAGCCCACGTGGCTCCTACGGGCAGTACTTC
.	many	TRBV2	TRBJ2-5	CASINNGETQYF	TGTGCCAGCATTAACAACGGGGAGACCCAGTACTTC
TRBD1	.	TRBV29-1	TRBJ1-4	CSVQGAGGKDVFF	TGCAGCGTACAGGGGGCAGGTGGCAAGGATGTGTTTTTT
.	many	TRBV7-9	TRBJ1-1	CASSRRDYSEAFF	TGTGCCAGCAGCCGCCGGGACTACAGTGAAGCTTTCTTT
TRBD2	.	TRBV5-1	TRBJ2-1	CASSRTGLAGSNEQFF	TGCGCCAGCAGCAGAACGGGACTAGCGGGAAGCAATGAGCAGTTCTTC
TRBD2	many	TRBV7-8	TRBJ2-7	CASSREGPSYEQYF	TGTGCCAGCAGCCGGGAGGGGCCGTCCTACGAGCAGTACTTC
.	.	TRBV24-1	TRBJ2-5	CATGWAGETQYF	TGTGCCACGGGCTGGGCGGGAGAGACCCAGTACTTC
.	.	TRBV7-4	TRBJ2-5	CAIRSAGSETQYF	TGTGCCATCAGATCGGCGGGCTCGGAGACCCAGTACTTC
.	.	TRBV14	TRBJ2-7	CASSYKEAEQYF	TGTGCCAGCAGTTACAAGGAGGCCGAGCAGTACTTC
.	many	TRBV11-2	TRBJ2-2	CASSLREYTGELFF	TGTGCCAGCAGCTTGAGAGAGTACACCGGGGAGCTGTTTTTT
TRBD1	once	TRBV19	TRBJ2-2	CASNRGRNTGELFF	TGTGCCAGCAACAGGGGGCGGAACACCGGGGAGCTGTTTTTT
.	.	TRBV28	TRBJ2-5	CASSKDLWGETQYF	TGTGCCAGCAGTAAAGATCTCTGGGGGGAGACCCAGTACTTC
.	.	TRBV2	TRBJ1-6	CASSAMTGRNSPLHF	TGTGCCAGCAGTGCGATGACAGGACGTAATTCACCCCTCCACTTT
.	many	TRBV29-1	TRBJ2-2	CSVGPPGSANTGELFF	TGCAGCGTTGGGCCCCCCGGCAGCGCGAACACCGGGGAGCTGTTTTTT
TRBD1	.	TRBV5-6	TRBJ1-1	CASHNRYTNRGRTEAFF	TGTGCCAGCCACAACAGATACACGAACAGGGGGCGAACTGAAGCTTTCTTT
.	.	TRBV7-2	TRBJ1-5	CASSRELWDNQPQHF	TGTGCCAGCAGCCGTGAGTTATGGGATAATCAGCCCCAGCATTTT
.	many	TRBV20-1	TRBJ2-6	CSARDTGLGANVLTF	TGCAGTGCTAGAGACACAGGGCTAGGGGCCAACGTCCTGACTTTC
.	few	TRBV18	TRBJ1-6	CASSRATDSPLHF	TGTGCCAGCTCCCGCGCGACAGATTCACCCCTCCACTTT
.	many	TRBV5-1	TRBJ1-5	CASSLEAGDQPQHF	TGCGCCAGCAGCTTGGAGGCAGGGGATCAGCCCCAGCATTTT